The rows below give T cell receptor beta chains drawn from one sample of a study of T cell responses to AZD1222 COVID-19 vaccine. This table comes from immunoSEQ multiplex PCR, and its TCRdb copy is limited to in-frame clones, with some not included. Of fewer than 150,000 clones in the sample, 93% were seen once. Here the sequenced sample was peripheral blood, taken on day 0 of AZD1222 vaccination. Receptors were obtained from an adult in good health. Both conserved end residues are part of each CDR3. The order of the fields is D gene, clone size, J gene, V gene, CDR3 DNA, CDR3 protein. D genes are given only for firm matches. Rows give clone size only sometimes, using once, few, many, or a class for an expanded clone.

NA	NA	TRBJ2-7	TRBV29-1	TGCAGCGTAACCAGAGGAAGGGCCGAACCTGAGCAGTACTTC	CSVTRGRAEPEQYF
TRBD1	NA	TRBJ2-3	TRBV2	TGTGCCAGCAGTGACGGGACAGCCCACACAGATACGCAGTATTTT	CASSDGTAHTDTQYF
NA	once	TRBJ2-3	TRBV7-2	TGTGCCAGCAGCTTATTAGGGGCAGGGAGCGGATATACGCAGTATTTT	CASSLLGAGSGYTQYF
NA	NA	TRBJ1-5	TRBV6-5	TGTGCCAGCAGGGCTCGAGCTAGCAATCAGCCCCAGCATTTT	CASRARASNQPQHF
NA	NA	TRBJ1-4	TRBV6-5	TGTGCCAGCGCCCAGGACCCCTCTAGGGAAAAACTGTTTTTT	CASAQDPSREKLFF
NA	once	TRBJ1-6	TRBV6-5	TGTGCCAGTCAGGGTTTTAGCTCACCCCTCCACTTT	CASQGFSSPLHF
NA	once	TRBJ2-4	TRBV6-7	TGTGCCAGCATATCAGGCGCCAAAAACATTCAGTACTTC	CASISGAKNIQYF
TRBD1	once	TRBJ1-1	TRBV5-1	TGCGCCAGCAGCACGGGACAGGGAACTGAAGCTTTCTTT	CASSTGQGTEAFF
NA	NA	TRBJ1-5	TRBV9	TGTGCCAGCAGCGTAGTGAAGGGATCGGATCAGCCCCAGCATTTT	CASSVVKGSDQPQHF
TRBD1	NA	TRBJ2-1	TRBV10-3	TGTGCCATCAGTGAATACGGGACAGACGCCTATGAGCAGTTCTTC	CAISEYGTDAYEQFF
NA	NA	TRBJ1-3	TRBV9	TGTGCCAGCAGCCCCAGCCCCTACCCTGGAAACACCATATATTTT	CASSPSPYPGNTIYF
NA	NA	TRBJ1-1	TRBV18	TGTGCCAGCTCACCACTCGGACCTAACACTGAAGCTTTCTTT	CASSPLGPNTEAFF
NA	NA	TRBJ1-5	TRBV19	TGTGCCAGTAGTATAGATGGGGGCTTCAATCAGCCCCAGCATTTT	CASSIDGGFNQPQHF
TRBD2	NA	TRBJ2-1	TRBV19	TGTGCCAGTAGTCTTGGACTAGCGGGGGGGCTTGAGCAGTTCTTC	CASSLGLAGGLEQFF
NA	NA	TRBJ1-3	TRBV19	TGTGCCAGTACCCCCGGCAGCTCTGGAAACACCATATATTTT	CASTPGSSGNTIYF